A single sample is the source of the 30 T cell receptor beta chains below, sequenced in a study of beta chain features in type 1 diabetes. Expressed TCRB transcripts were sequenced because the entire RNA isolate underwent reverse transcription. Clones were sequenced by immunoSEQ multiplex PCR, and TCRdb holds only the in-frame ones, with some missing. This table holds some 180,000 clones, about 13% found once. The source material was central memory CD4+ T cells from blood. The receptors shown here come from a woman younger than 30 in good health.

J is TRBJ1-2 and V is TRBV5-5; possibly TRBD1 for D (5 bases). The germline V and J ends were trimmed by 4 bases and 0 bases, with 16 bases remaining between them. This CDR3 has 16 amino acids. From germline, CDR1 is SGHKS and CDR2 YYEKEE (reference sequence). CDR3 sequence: CASSPGGQRSNYGYTF. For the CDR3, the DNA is TGTGCCAGCAGCCCCGGGGGTCAGAGATCTAACTATGGCTACACCTTC.

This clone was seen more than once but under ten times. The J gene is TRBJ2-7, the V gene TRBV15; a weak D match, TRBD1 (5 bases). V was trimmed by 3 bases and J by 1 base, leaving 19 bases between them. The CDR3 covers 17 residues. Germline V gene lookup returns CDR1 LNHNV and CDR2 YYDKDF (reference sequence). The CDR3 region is CATSRDRRVGNSYEQYF. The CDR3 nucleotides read TGTGCCACCAGCAGGGATCGCAGGGTGGGGAATTCCTACGAGCAGTACTTC.

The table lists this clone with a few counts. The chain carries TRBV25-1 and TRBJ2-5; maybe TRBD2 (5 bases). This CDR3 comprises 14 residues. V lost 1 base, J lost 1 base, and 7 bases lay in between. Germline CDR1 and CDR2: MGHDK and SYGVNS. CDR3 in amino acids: CASSESEAQETQYF. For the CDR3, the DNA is TGTGCCAGCAGTGAATCGGAGGCCCAAGAGACCCAGTACTTC.

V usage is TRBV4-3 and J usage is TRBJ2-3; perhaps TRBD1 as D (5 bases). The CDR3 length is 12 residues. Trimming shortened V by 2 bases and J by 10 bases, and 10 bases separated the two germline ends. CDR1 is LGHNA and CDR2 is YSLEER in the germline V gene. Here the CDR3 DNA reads TGCGCCAGCAGCCAAAGAGACAGCGCGCAGTATTTT. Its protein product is CASSQRDSAQYF.

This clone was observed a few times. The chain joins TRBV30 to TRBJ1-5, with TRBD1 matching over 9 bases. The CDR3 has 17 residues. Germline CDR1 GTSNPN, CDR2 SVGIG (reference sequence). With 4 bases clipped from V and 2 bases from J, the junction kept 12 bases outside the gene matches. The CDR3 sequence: CAWTRGDRDNGNQPQHF. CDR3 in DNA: TGTGCCTGGACTCGAGGGGACAGGGATAACGGCAATCAGCCCCAGCATTTT.

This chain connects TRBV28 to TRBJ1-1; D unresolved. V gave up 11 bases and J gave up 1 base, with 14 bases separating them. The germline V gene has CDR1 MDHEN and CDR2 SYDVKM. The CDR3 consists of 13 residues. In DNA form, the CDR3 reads TGTGCCGCCTTTTTAACAACGAACACTGAAGCTTTCTTT. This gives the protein CAAFLTTNTEAFF.

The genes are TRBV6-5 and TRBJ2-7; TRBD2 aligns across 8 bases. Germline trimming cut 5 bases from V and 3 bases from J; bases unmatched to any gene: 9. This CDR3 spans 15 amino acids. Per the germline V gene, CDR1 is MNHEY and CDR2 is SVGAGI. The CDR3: CASSPPGLENYEQYF. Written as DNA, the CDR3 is TGTGCCAGCAGTCCCCCGGGACTAGAAAACTACGAGCAGTACTTC.

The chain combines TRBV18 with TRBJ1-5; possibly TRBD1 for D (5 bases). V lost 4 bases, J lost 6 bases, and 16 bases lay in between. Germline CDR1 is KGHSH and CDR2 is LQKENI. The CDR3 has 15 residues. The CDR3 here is CASSQGPTGGQPQHF. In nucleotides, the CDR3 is TGTGCCAGCTCACAAGGGCCAACGGGGGGTCAGCCCCAGCATTTT.

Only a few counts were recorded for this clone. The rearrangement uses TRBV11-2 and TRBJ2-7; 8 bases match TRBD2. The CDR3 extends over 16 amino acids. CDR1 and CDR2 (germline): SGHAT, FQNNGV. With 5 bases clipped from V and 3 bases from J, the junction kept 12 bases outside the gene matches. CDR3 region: CASSPLARRGDYEQYF. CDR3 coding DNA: TGTGCCAGCAGCCCGCTCGCCAGGCGGGGGGACTACGAGCAGTACTTC.

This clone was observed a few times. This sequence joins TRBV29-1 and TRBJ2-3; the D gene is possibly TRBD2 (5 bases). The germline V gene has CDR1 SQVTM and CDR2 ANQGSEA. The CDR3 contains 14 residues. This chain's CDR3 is CRREGGTSTDTQYF. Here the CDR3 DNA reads TGCAGGAGAGAGGGCGGTACTAGCACAGATACGCAGTATTTT.

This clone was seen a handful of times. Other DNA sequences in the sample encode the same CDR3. The DNA for the CDR3 is TGTGCCAGCAGCCAAGATGGACAGGGGGGGAACACCGGGGAGCTGTTTTTT. It specifies CASSQDGQGGNTGELFF. This chain links TRBV4-2 with TRBJ2-2, with 10 bases fitting TRBD1. V shed 0 bases and J 1 base; nucleotides not matched to a gene: 2. Germline CDR1 reads LGHNA; CDR2 reads YNFKEQ. The CDR3 totals 17 residues.

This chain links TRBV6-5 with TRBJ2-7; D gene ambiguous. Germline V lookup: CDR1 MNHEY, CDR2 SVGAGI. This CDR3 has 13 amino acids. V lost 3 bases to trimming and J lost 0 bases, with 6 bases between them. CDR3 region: CASSYSGSYEQYF. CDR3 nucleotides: TGTGCCAGCAGTTATTCGGGCTCCTACGAGCAGTACTTC.

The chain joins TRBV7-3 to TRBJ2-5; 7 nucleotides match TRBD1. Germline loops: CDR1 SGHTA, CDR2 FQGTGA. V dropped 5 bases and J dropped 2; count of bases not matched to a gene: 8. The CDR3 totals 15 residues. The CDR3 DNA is TGTGCCAGCAGCCAAGGGGACAGTACTCAAGAGACCCAGTACTTC. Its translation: CASSQGDSTQETQYF.

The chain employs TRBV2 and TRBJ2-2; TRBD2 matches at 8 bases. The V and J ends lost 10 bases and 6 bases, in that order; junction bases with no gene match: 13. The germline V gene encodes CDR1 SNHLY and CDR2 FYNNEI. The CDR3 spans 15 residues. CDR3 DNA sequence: TGTGCCAACATTATGACTAGCGTGGGGGCCGGGGAGCTGTTTTTT. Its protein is CANIMTSVGAGELFF. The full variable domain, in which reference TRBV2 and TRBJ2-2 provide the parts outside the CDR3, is EPEVTQTPSHQVTQMGQEVILRCVPISNHLYFYWYRQILGQKVEFLVSFYNNEISEKSEIFDDQFSVERPDGSNFTLKIRSTKLEDSAMYFCANIMTSVGAGELFFGEGSRLTVL.

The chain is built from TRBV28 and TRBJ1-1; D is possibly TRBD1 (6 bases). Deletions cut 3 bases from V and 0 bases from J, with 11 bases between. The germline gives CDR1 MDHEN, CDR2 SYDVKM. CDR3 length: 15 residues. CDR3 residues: CASSFQGTMNTEAFF. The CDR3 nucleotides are TGTGCCAGCAGTTTCCAGGGGACCATGAACACTGAAGCTTTCTTT.

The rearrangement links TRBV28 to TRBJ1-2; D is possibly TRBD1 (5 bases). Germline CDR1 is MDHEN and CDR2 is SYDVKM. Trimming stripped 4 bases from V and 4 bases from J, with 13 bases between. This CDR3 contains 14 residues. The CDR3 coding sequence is TGTGCCAGCAGTTCCCCCAGGGATCGCTATGGCTACACCTTC. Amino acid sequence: CASSSPRDRYGYTF.

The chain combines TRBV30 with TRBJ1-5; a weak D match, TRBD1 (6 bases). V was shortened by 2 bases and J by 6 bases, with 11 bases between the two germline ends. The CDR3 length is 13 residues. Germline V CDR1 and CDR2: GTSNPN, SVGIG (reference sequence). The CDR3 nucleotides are TGTGCCTGGAGTATCAGGGGTTTTCAGCCCCAGCATTTT. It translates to CAWSIRGFQPQHF.

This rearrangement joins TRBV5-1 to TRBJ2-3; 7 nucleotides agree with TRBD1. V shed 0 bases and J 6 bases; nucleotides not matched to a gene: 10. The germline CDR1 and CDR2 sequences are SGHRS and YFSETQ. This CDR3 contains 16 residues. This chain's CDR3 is CASSLGDRLALDTQYF. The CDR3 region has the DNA TGCGCCAGCAGCTTGGGGGACAGACTGGCACTCGATACGCAGTATTTT.

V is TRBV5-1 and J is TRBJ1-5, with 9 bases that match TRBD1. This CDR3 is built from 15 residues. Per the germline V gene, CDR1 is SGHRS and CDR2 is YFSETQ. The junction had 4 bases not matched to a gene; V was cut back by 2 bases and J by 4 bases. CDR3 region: CASSLQGALNQPQHF. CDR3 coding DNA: TGCGCCAGCAGCTTACAGGGGGCCTTAAATCAGCCCCAGCATTTT.

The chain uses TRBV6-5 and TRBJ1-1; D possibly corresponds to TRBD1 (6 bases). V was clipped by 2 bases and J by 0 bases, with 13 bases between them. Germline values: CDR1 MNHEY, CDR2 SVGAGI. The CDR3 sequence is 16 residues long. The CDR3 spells CASSYTWTVMNTEAFF. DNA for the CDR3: TGTGCCAGCAGTTACACGTGGACAGTTATGAACACTGAAGCTTTCTTT.

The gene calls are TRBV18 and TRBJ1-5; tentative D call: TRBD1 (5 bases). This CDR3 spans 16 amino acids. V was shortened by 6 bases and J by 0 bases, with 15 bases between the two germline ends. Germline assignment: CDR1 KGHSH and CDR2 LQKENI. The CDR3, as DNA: TGTGCCAGCTCCACAGGACGTTCTGATAGCAATCAGCCCCAGCATTTT. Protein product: CASSTGRSDSNQPQHF.

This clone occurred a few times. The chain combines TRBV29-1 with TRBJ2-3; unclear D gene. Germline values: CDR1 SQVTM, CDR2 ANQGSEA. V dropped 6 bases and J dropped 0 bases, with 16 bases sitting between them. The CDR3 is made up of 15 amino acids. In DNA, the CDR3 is TGCAGCGTGAGGAGTGGCAGTTTTAGCACAGATACGCAGTATTTT. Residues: CSVRSGSFSTDTQYF.

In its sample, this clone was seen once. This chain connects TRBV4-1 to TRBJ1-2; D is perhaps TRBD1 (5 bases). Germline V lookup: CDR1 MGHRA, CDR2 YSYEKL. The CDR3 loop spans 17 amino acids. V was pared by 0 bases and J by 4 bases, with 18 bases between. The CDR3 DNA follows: TGCGCCAGCAGCCAAGATCACTCCTCCCAGGGAGGCTATGGCTACACCTTC. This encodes CASSQDHSSQGGYGYTF.

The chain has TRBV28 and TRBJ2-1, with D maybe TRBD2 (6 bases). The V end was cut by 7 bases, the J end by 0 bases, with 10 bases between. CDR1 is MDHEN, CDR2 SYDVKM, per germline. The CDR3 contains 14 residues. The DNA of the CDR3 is TGTGCCAGCATGGGCGGGAACTCCTACAATGAGCAGTTCTTC. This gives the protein CASMGGNSYNEQFF.

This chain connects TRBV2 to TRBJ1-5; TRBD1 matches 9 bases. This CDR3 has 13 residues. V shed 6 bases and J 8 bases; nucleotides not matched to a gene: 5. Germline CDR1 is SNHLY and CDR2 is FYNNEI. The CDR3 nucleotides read TGTGCCAGCAGATCCGACAGGGGGAAGCCCCAGCATTTT. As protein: CASRSDRGKPQHF.

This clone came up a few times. The chain's CDR3 is CASGEETQYF. CDR3 DNA sequence: TGTGCCAGCGGAGAAGAGACCCAGTACTTC. The genes are TRBV5-5 and TRBJ2-5, with no clear D. The CDR3 is 10 residues long. The germline CDR1 and CDR2 sequences are SGHKS and YYEKEE (reference sequence). V was shortened by 7 bases and J by 3 bases, with 4 bases between the two germline ends.

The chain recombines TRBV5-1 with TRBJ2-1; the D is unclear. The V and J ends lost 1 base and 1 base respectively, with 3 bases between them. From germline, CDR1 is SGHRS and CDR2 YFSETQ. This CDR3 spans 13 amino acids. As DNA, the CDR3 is TGCGCCAGCAGCTTGCGTTCCTACAATGAGCAGTTCTTC. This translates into CASSLRSYNEQFF. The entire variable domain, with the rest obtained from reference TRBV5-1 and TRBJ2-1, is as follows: KAGVTQTPRYLIKTRGQQVTLSCSPISGHRSVSWYQQTPGQGLQFLFEYFSETQRNKGNFPGRFSGRQFSNSRSEMNVSTLELGDSALYLCASSLRSYNEQFFGPGTRLTVL.

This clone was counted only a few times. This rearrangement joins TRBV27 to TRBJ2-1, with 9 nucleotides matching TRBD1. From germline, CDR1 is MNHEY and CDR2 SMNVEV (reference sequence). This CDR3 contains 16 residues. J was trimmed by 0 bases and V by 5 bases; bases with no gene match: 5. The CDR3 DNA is TGTGCCAGCAGTCCCCGGACAGGGGTCTCCTACAATGAGCAGTTCTTC. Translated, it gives CASSPRTGVSYNEQFF.

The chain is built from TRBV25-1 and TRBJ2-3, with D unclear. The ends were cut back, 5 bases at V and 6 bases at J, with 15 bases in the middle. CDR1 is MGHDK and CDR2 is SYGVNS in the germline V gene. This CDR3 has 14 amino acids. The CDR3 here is CASSFSMRRDTQYF. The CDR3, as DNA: TGTGCCAGCAGTTTTAGTATGCGTCGGGATACGCAGTATTTT.

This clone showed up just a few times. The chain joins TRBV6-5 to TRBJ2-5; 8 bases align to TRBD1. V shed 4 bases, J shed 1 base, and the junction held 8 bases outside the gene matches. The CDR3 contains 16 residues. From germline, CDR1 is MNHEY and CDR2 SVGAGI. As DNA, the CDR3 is TGTGCCAGCAGTTTCAGACAGGGGAAACCCCAAGAGACCCAGTACTTC. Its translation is CASSFRQGKPQETQYF.